Listed here are 17 T cell receptor beta chains from one sample, sequenced in a study of type 1 and type 2 diabetes patients. Amplification started from genomic DNA. Multiplex PCR with 30 forward and 13 reverse primers amplified the TCR beta CDR3. TCRdb recomputed calls from the multiplex PCR reads with MiXCR, one row per CDR3 protein. The table has fewer than 300,000 distinct CDR3 sequences, roughly 50% seen once. The material sequenced was peripheral blood mononuclear cells (PBMCs). These receptors were collected from a man between 18 and 29 years old with type 2 diabetes.

This chain joins TRBV7-3 and TRBJ2-5; possibly TRBD1 for D (5 bases). The CDR3 runs 13 residues. The V gene's germline CDR1 is SGHTA and CDR2 FQGTGA. V dropped 3 bases and J dropped 3 bases, with 8 bases sitting between them. The CDR3 bases are TGTGCCAGCAGCTTTATAGGGGAAGAGACCCAGTACTTC. It encodes CASSFIGEETQYF. Combining the CDR3 with reference TRBV7-3 and TRBJ2-5 gives the whole variable domain GAGVSQTPSNKVTEKGKYVELRCDPISGHTALYWYRQSLGQGPEFLIYFQGTGAADDSGLPNDRFFAVRPEGSVSTLKIQRTERGDSAVYLCASSFIGEETQYFGPGTRLLVL.

This chain connects TRBV10-3 to TRBJ2-7; 7 nucleotides agree with TRBD2. The CDR3 is 17 residues long. V was clipped by 2 bases and J by 0 bases; unmatched bases: 10. CDR1 is ENHRY, CDR2 SYGVKD, per germline. Written as DNA, the CDR3 is TGTGCCATCAGTGAGCCCCGGGAGGAACCGAGCTCCTACGAGCAGTACTTC. This gives the protein CAISEPREEPSSYEQYF.

The chain uses TRBV2 and TRBJ2-5; D not certain. The DNA end is more similar to TRBJ2-7, so the J call may be wrong. The CDR3 has 11 amino acids. The germline V gene encodes CDR1 SNHLY and CDR2 FYNNEI. In nucleotides, the CDR3 is TGTGCCAGCAGTATTTCTTTCGAGCAGTACTTC. Translated: CASSISFEQYF.

This clonotype was found a few times. This chain uses TRBV19 with TRBJ1-1, with 7 nucleotides matching TRBD1. This CDR3 is built from 14 residues. The germline gives CDR1 LNHDA, CDR2 SQIVND (reference sequence). After removal of 5 bases from V and 3 bases from J, the junction contained 6 bases not matched to a gene. CDR3 sequence reads: CASSPGQADTEAFF. The CDR3 DNA is TGTGCCAGTAGTCCAGGACAGGCGGACACTGAAGCTTTCTTT.

This clonotype was seen at least ten times. J is TRBJ2-7 and V is TRBV2; no clear D. The CDR3 spans 12 residues. Looked up from germline, CDR1 is SNHLY and CDR2 is FYNNEI. V was cut by 1 base and J by 3 bases, with 4 bases left in between. CDR3 DNA: TGTGCCAGCAGTGAAGTGCGCTACGAGCAGTACTTC. This codes for CASSEVRYEQYF.

The chain couples TRBV6-1 to TRBJ1-2; D might be TRBD1 (5 bases). Trimming took 9 bases from V and 8 from J, leaving 19 bases between them. The CDR3 length is 13 residues. CDR1 MNHNS and CDR2 SASEGT come from the germline V gene. The CDR3 sequence: CASSYRGGEGYTF. The DNA for the CDR3 is TGTGCCAGTTCATACCGGGGGGGGGAGGGCTACACCTTC.

This clonotype came up a few times. The V call is TRBV27, the J call TRBJ1-1, with unresolved D. From germline, CDR1 is MNHEY and CDR2 SMNVEV (reference sequence). The CDR3 is made up of 12 amino acids. V dropped 4 bases and J dropped 8 bases, with 11 bases sitting between them. CDR3 DNA: TGTGCCAGCAGTTCTTTCCCTGGGGAAGCTTTCTTT. Its translation: CASSSFPGEAFF.

The rearrangement uses TRBV19 and TRBJ1-2; D is possibly TRBD1 (6 bases). Per germline, CDR1 LNHDA and CDR2 SQIVND (reference sequence). The germline V and J ends were trimmed by 7 bases and 5 bases, with 14 bases remaining between them. This CDR3 is 13 amino acids long. The CDR3 is CASTGQNLYGYTF. DNA for the CDR3: TGTGCCAGTACCGGACAGAACTTATATGGCTACACCTTC. Based on the CDR3 plus reference TRBV19 and TRBJ1-2, the full variable domain is DGGITQSPKYLFRKEGQNVTLSCEQNLNHDAMYWYRQDPGQGLRLIYYSQIVNDFQKGDIAEGYSVSREKKESFPLTVTSAQKNPTAFYLCASTGQNLYGYTFGSGTRLTVV.

CDR3 in amino acids: CASSLGGSLQYF. The DNA of the CDR3 is TGTGCCAGCAGTTTGGGGGGGAGTTTGCAGTATTTT. V is TRBV12-3 or TRBV12-4 and J is TRBJ2-3; TRBD2 matches 7 bases. Losses at the gene ends were 3 bases for V and 11 bases for J; bases not matched to a gene: 5. The CDR3 runs 12 residues.

This clonotype has just a few counts. The chain joins TRBV20-1 to TRBJ1-2; unclear D gene. V was clipped by 3 bases and J by 7 bases, with 15 bases between them. The CDR3 is 13 amino acids. The germline V gene encodes CDR1 DFQATT and CDR2 SNEGSKA (reference sequence). The CDR3 reads CSARVLPTLGYTF. In nucleotides, the CDR3 is TGCAGTGCTAGGGTCCTCCCGACACTTGGCTACACCTTC.

As regards this clonotype: This may be a read error, as it is one base from a much larger clone. V and J are TRBV10-1 and TRBJ1-1; 9 bases are a match to TRBD1. CDR1 and CDR2 from the germline V gene are WNHNN and SYGVQD (reference sequence). The length of the CDR3 is 17 residues. The CDR3 is CASSKSGTGIPNTEAFF. The CDR3 coding sequence is TGCGCCAGCAGTAAGTCAGGGACAGGGATCCCTAACACTGAAGCTTTCTTT.

The CDR3 bases are TGTGCCAGCAGCTTAGGTTTTGATCCAGGGAATGAGCAGTTCTTC. Translation: CASSLGFDPGNEQFF. The chain is built from TRBV11-2 and TRBJ2-1; weak D call: TRBD1 (5 bases). Trimming shortened V by 1 base and J by 7 bases, and 14 bases separated the two germline ends. This CDR3 is 15 amino acids long. CDR1 and CDR2 (germline): SGHAT, FQNNGV.

This clonotype was seen more than once but under ten times. V gene TRBV20-1 combines with J gene TRBJ1-1; perhaps TRBD1 as D (5 bases). The V gene's germline CDR1 is DFQATT and CDR2 SNEGSKA (reference sequence). V shed 0 bases and J shed 3 bases, with 11 bases lying between them. The length of the CDR3 is 14 residues. The CDR3 DNA reads TGCAGTGCTAGAGATCTAGGGGTTGACACTGAAGCTTTCTTT. It codes for CSARDLGVDTEAFF.

CDR3 DNA: TGTGCCAGCAGTTTATCCCCACAGGTTCTTACTGAAGCTTTCTTT. It yields the protein CASSLSPQVLTEAFF. V is TRBV27 and J is TRBJ1-1; a weak D match, TRBD1 (5 bases). Per the germline V gene, CDR1 is MNHEY and CDR2 is SMNVEV (reference sequence). V lost 0 bases and J 5 bases, leaving 13 bases between the germline ends. The CDR3 contains 15 residues.

This clonotype was counted only a few times. J is TRBJ2-5 and V is TRBV7-6; 8 bases map to TRBD2. V lost 5 bases and J lost 4; bases outside the gene matches: 12. The CDR3 contains 16 residues. Germline-derived CDR1 and CDR2 are SGHVS and FNYEAQ. CDR3 loop: CASSDTGTRERETQYF. The CDR3, as DNA: TGTGCCAGCAGCGACACCGGGACTAGAGAGAGAGAGACCCAGTACTTC.

V is TRBV6-5 and J is TRBJ1-4, with D hard to call. The CDR3 spans 14 residues. Germline lookup yields CDR1 MNHEY and CDR2 SVGAGI. With 0 bases removed from V and 10 bases from J, the gap between germline ends came to 12 bases. Here the CDR3 DNA reads TGTGCCAGCAGTTACTCGGAAGACACTGGAAAACTGTTTTTT. Translation gives CASSYSEDTGKLFF.

This clonotype was counted a few times. The J gene is TRBJ2-3, the V gene TRBV7-2, with 10 bases matching TRBD2. This CDR3 has 17 residues. Germline V gene data show CDR1 as SGHTA and CDR2 as FQGNSA. V gave up 2 bases and J gave up 3 bases; unmatched junction bases: 8. This CDR3 reads CASSLMASGGPTDTQYF. CDR3 coding DNA: TGTGCCAGCAGCTTAATGGCTAGCGGGGGTCCGACAGATACGCAGTATTTT.